This T cell receptor (beta chain) was found in a study of cytomegalovirus exposure and HLA in healthy donors. About the research overall: Among around 200 million T cells, an earlier analysis found 120 million or so unique TCR beta sequences. Inside one of the first data releases sat around 85 million unique TCRs taken from HLA-typed donors. Study results and limitations: Across all donors, roughly uniform sequencing depth was an assumption of the presence/absence analyses.

Each donor was healthy, and each was a bone marrow donor. In the case of this clone: Its antigen is not identified.

In the PCR, 60 Vbeta and 13 Jbeta primers were used. Measured with immunoSEQ multiplex PCR; TCRdb has only the in-frame clones, and not every one. Altogether roughly 92,000 clones are present, approximately 80% being singletons, with the ten largest covering 20% to 30%. With 3 bases removed from V and 10 bases from J, the gap between germline ends came to 12 bases. Germline CDR1 reads MNHNS; CDR2 reads SASEGT. CDR3 length: 13 residues. The V and J genes are TRBV6-1 and TRBJ1-4; TRBD1 might be the D (5 bases). The source is a woman aged 50 to 60 in good health and CMV-seropositive. Sequencing input: PBMCs. CDR3 protein: CASSEIGGTKLFF. CDR3 bases: TGTGCCAGCAGTGAGATCGGGGGTACAAAACTGTTTTTT.